This T cell receptor beta chain was profiled in a study of OX40 agonist ivuxolimab in advanced cancers. CDR1 is WNHNN, CDR2 SYGVQD, per germline (reference sequence). The V gene lost 6 bases and the J gene lost 0 bases, with 5 bases spanning the gap. The CDR3 has 13 amino acids. Libraries were prepared by immunoSEQ multiplex PCR; TCRdb keeps only in-frame clonotypes and omits some of them. The table lists tens of thousands of clones, approximately 90% of them singletons. The V gene is TRBV10-1, the J gene TRBJ2-2; D remains unclear. The source of this sequence is an adult with an advanced solid tumor such as melanoma, head and neck, liver or kidney cancer. The sample was CD4+ or CD8+ T cells sorted from blood, taken in a trial of the OX40 agonist ivuxolimab. This chain's CDR3 is CASRKTNTGELFF. DNA for the CDR3: TGCGCCAGCAGGAAGACGAACACCGGGGAGCTGTTTTTT.